This is a list of T cell receptor beta chains from one sample in a study of cytomegalovirus exposure and HLA in healthy donors. Produced via immunoSEQ multiplex PCR; TCRdb's table is partial and in-frame only. The data contain more than 200,000 clones, approximately 80% of them singletons. What was sequenced was PBMCs. The receptors derive from a girl aged 10 to 17 in good health and CMV-seronegative. Each CDR3 is given with its conserved first and last residue. D genes are given only for firm matches. Some rows mark clone size as missing; the rest say once, few, many or name a class of expanded clone.

j_call: TRBJ1-1
d_call: .
clone_size: .
v_call: TRBV14
cdr3_nt: TGTGCCAGCAGTATACACAAGAACACTGAAGCTTTCTTT
cdr3_aa: CASSIHKNTEAFF

j_call: TRBJ2-4
d_call: .
clone_size: .
v_call: TRBV28
cdr3_nt: TGTGCCAGCAGTTTTCGCCGCGCTCTCTTAGCCAAAAACATTCAGTACTTC
cdr3_aa: CASSFRRALLAKNIQYF

j_call: TRBJ1-2
d_call: TRBD1
clone_size: few
v_call: TRBV5-6
cdr3_nt: TGTGCCAGCAGCCATCGCCGGTCACAGGGGCGAAACTATGGCTACACCTTC
cdr3_aa: CASSHRRSQGRNYGYTF

j_call: TRBJ2-5
d_call: .
clone_size: once
v_call: TRBV28
cdr3_nt: TGTGCCAGCAGCTATCGTGGGACCCAGTACTTC
cdr3_aa: CASSYRGTQYF

j_call: TRBJ2-3
d_call: .
clone_size: .
v_call: TRBV5-1
cdr3_nt: TGCGCCAGCAGCTTCGGCAGGGGCACAGATACGCAGTATTTT
cdr3_aa: CASSFGRGTDTQYF

j_call: TRBJ1-5
d_call: TRBD1
clone_size: .
v_call: TRBV10-3
cdr3_nt: TGTGCCATCAGCGACGCAGGGGGCGGTCAGCCCCAGCATTTT
cdr3_aa: CAISDAGGGQPQHF

j_call: TRBJ1-1
d_call: .
clone_size: once
v_call: TRBV28
cdr3_nt: TGTGCCAGCAGTTCCGGACAGCCGGCCGGCACTGAAGCTTTCTTT
cdr3_aa: CASSSGQPAGTEAFF

j_call: TRBJ2-3
d_call: TRBD2
clone_size: .
v_call: TRBV7-3
cdr3_nt: TGTGCCAGCAGCTCAAGGGGGCCTAGCGGGGAGACTAGCACAGATACGCAGTATTTT
cdr3_aa: CASSSRGPSGETSTDTQYF

j_call: TRBJ2-5
d_call: .
clone_size: .
v_call: TRBV29-1
cdr3_nt: TGCAGCGTTGAGGAATACAGTAACCAAGAGACCCAGTACTTC
cdr3_aa: CSVEEYSNQETQYF

j_call: TRBJ2-7
d_call: .
clone_size: many
v_call: TRBV6-1
cdr3_nt: TGTGCCAGCAGTGAACGGGGTGATGGAGGAAACGAGCAGTACTTC
cdr3_aa: CASSERGDGGNEQYF

j_call: TRBJ1-3
d_call: .
clone_size: .
v_call: TRBV28
cdr3_nt: TGTGCCAGCAGGGGGGCTCCTGGAAACACCATATATTTT
cdr3_aa: CASRGAPGNTIYF

j_call: TRBJ2-6
d_call: .
clone_size: .
v_call: TRBV5-6
cdr3_nt: TGTGCCACAGTCTTAACCCAGGGGGGAACTCCTGGGGCCAACGTCCTGACTTTC
cdr3_aa: CATVLTQGGTPGANVLTF

j_call: TRBJ2-3
d_call: .
clone_size: .
v_call: TRBV30
cdr3_nt: TGTGCCTGGGCGATCACAGATACGCAGTATTTT
cdr3_aa: CAWAITDTQYF

j_call: TRBJ2-6
d_call: TRBD1
clone_size: .
v_call: TRBV9
cdr3_nt: TGTGCCAGCAAACGACAGGGGACTGGGGCCAACGTCCTGACTTTC
cdr3_aa: CASKRQGTGANVLTF

j_call: TRBJ2-3
d_call: TRBD2
clone_size: few
v_call: TRBV6-5
cdr3_nt: TGTGCCAGCAGTTCGGCGGGAGGGGTTCCAGATACGCAGTATTTT
cdr3_aa: CASSSAGGVPDTQYF

j_call: TRBJ2-7
d_call: .
clone_size: .
v_call: TRBV19
cdr3_nt: TGTGCCAGTAGTATACGGGGAAGGGACGAGCAGTACTTC
cdr3_aa: CASSIRGRDEQYF

j_call: TRBJ2-7
d_call: TRBD2
clone_size: .
v_call: TRBV28
cdr3_nt: TGTGCCAGCACCGCCGTAGCGGGAGCTCTCGAGCAGTACTTC
cdr3_aa: CASTAVAGALEQYF

j_call: TRBJ2-7
d_call: .
clone_size: .
v_call: TRBV7-8
cdr3_nt: TGTGCCAGCAGCTTGTACCAGGGGCCCACCTACGAGCAGTGCTTC
cdr3_aa: CASSLYQGPTYEQCF

j_call: TRBJ2-7
d_call: TRBD2
clone_size: .
v_call: TRBV5-4
cdr3_nt: TGTGCCAGCAGCTCTACCGGGACTAGCGGATACGAGCAGTACTTC
cdr3_aa: CASSSTGTSGYEQYF

j_call: TRBJ2-4
d_call: .
clone_size: .
v_call: TRBV7-2
cdr3_nt: TGTGCCAGCAGCAAGGACTCGAACGGATACATTCAGTACTTC
cdr3_aa: CASSKDSNGYIQYF

j_call: TRBJ2-3
d_call: TRBD2
clone_size: .
v_call: TRBV7-3
cdr3_nt: TGTGCCAGCAGCGTATCTAGCGCGGGGGGATCAGATACGCAGTATTTT
cdr3_aa: CASSVSSAGGSDTQYF

j_call: TRBJ1-1
d_call: TRBD1
clone_size: once
v_call: TRBV10-3
cdr3_nt: TGTGCCATCAGCGGTCACCAGGGGGCGACTTTCTTT
cdr3_aa: CAISGHQGATFF

j_call: TRBJ1-2
d_call: TRBD1
clone_size: few
v_call: TRBV14
cdr3_nt: TGTGCCAGCAGCGCTACAGGGGTCCTACAGGGTGGCTACACCTTC
cdr3_aa: CASSATGVLQGGYTF

j_call: TRBJ1-1
d_call: .
clone_size: .
v_call: TRBV28
cdr3_nt: TGTGCCGCTGGGAGTTTGACTGAAGCTTTCTTT
cdr3_aa: CAAGSLTEAFF

j_call: TRBJ2-1
d_call: TRBD2
clone_size: .
v_call: TRBV28
cdr3_nt: TGTGCCAGCAGTTTATCGGGGGGGGCTGAGCAGTTCTTC
cdr3_aa: CASSLSGGAEQFF

j_call: TRBJ2-1
d_call: TRBD2
clone_size: .
v_call: TRBV15
cdr3_nt: TGTGCCACCAGCATAGACGGGGGGGCCCTTGATGAGCAGTTCTTC
cdr3_aa: CATSIDGGALDEQFF

j_call: TRBJ2-7
d_call: .
clone_size: .
v_call: TRBV6-1
cdr3_nt: TGTGCCAGCAGTGAAGCTTCAGGGGCCTACGAGCAGTACTTC
cdr3_aa: CASSEASGAYEQYF